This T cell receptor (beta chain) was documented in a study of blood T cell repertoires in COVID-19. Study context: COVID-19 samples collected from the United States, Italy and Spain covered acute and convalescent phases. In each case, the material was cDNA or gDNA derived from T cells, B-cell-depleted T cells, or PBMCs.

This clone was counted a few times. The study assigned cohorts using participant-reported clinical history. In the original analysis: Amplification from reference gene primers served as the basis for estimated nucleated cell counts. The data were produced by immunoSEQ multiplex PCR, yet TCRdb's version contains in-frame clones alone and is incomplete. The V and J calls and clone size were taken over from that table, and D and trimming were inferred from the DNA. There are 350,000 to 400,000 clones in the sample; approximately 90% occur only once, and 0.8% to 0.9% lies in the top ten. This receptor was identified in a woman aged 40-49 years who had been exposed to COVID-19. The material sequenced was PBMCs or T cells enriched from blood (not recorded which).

CDR3 in amino acids: CASRPHTGVGEDGYTF. As DNA, the CDR3 is TGTGCCAGCAGACCCCACACGGGTGTAGGGGAGGATGGCTACACCTTC. The chain uses TRBV25-1 and TRBJ1-2, with D possibly TRBD1 on 5 matching bases. Deletions cut 6 bases from V and 6 bases from J, with 23 bases between. There are 16 residues in the CDR3. The germline V gene encodes CDR1 MGHDK and CDR2 SYGVNS.